A single sample is the source of the 2 T cell receptor beta chains below, sequenced in a study of early T cells in non-severe SARS-CoV-2 infection. From the 5' RACE reads, TCRdb called clonotypes with MiXCR, one entry per CDR3 protein. The sample consists of fewer than 110,000 distinct CDR3 sequences, 11% of them appearing once. The sequenced sample was whole blood. These receptors were collected from an adult who was a healthcare worker with PCR-confirmed SARS-CoV-2 infection or an uninfected control (not recorded which).

The rearrangement links TRBV6-5 to TRBJ1-3; 8 positions agree with TRBD1. This CDR3 is 15 amino acids long. Germline CDR1 MNHEY, CDR2 SVGAGI. With 4 bases clipped from V and 3 bases from J, the junction kept 5 bases outside the gene matches. The CDR3 is CASSFGQGRGNTIYF. In DNA, the CDR3 is TGTGCCAGCAGTTTCGGACAGGGACGTGGAAACACCATATATTTT.

The rearrangement links TRBV19 to TRBJ2-7; TRBD1 agrees at 9 bases. V lost 5 bases to trimming and J lost 2 bases; unmatched junction nucleotides: 4. CDR1 is LNHDA and CDR2 is SQIVND in the germline V gene (reference sequence). This CDR3 has 14 amino acids. CDR3 amino acids: CASSLGTGTYEQYF. The DNA of the CDR3 is TGTGCCAGTAGTCTCGGGACAGGGACCTACGAGCAGTACTTC.